This T cell receptor (beta chain) was found in a study of blood T cells in healthy people across ages. Study-level findings and limits: Researchers judged that diversity estimates from one million T cells fell short of true values. Naive CD4+ cell counts and diversity both ran higher in long-lived than in aged donors.

The sample holds a few counts of this clonotype. Its specificity is not known. A sample-barcoded 5' primer and a J-beta primer mix were used in a second PCR of roughly 6 to 11 cycles. Researchers report that each sample yielded at least 3 million CDR3-containing paired-end reads. TCRdb reprocessed the 5' RACE reads with MiXCR, giving one entry per CDR3 protein. This table holds about 1.8 million distinct CDR3 sequences, around half found once. Sequencing was performed on blood. This clonotype originated in a woman between 35 and 50 years old in good health.

This CDR3 is CSALPGTGTYEQYF. CDR3 bases: TGCAGTGCTCTCCCCGGGACAGGGACCTACGAGCAGTACTTC. The rearrangement links TRBV20-1 to TRBJ2-7, with 9 positions matching TRBD1. V shed 5 bases, J shed 2 bases, and the junction held 7 bases outside the gene matches. There are 14 residues in the CDR3. Germline V gene lookup returns CDR1 DFQATT and CDR2 SNEGSKA (reference sequence).